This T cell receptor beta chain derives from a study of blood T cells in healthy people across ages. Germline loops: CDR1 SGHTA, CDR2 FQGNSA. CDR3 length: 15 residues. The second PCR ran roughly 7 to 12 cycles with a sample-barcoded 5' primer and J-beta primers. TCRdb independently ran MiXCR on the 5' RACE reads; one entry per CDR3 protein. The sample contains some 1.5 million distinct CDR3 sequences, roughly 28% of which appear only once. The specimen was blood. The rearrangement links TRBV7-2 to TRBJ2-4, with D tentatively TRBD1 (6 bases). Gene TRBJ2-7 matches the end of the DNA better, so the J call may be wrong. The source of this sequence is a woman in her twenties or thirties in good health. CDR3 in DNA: TGTGCCAGCAGCTTAGAGGGCGGACAGTTCTACGAGCAGTACTTC. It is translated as CASSLEGGQFYEQYF.